The T cell receptor beta chain described here comes from a study of CD8 T cells in Susac syndrome. Deletions cut 11 bases from V and 6 bases from J, with 19 bases between. The CDR3 runs to 13 residues. Germline V gives CDR1 MNHEY, CDR2 SMNVEV (reference sequence). Reverse transcription of about 0.5 to 1 ug RNA used random hexamers. MiXCR was run by TCRdb on the immunoSEQ multiplex PCR reads, yielding one entry per CDR3 protein. Here the sample spans roughly 400,000 distinct CDR3 sequences, approximately 85% being singletons. The sample consisted of CD8+ T cells from PBMCs. The chain recombines TRBV27 with TRBJ1-1; D gene unclear. The source of this sequence is a human donor with multiple sclerosis. The CDR3 protein is CAASSGEGSEAFF. The CDR3 DNA follows: TGTGCCGCGTCCTCCGGGGAAGGGTCTGAAGCTTTCTTT.